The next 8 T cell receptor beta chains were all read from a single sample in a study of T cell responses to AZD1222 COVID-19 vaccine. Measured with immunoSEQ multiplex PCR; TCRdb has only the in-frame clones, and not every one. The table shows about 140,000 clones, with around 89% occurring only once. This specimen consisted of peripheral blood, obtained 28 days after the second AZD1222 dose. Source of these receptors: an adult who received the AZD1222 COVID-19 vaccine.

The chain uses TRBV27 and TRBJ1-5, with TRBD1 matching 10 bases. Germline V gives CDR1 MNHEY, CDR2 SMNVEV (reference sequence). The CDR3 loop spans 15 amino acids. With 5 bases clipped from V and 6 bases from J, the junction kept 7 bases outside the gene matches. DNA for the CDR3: TGTGCCAGCAGTCCGACAGGGGGCCGGCGTCAGCCCCAGCATTTT. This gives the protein CASSPTGGRRQPQHF.

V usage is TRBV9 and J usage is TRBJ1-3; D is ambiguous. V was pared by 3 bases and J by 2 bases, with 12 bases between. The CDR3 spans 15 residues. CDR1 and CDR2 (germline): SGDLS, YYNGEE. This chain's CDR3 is CASSALGSAGNTIYF. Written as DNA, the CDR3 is TGTGCCAGCAGCGCGCTTGGGAGCGCTGGAAACACCATATATTTT.

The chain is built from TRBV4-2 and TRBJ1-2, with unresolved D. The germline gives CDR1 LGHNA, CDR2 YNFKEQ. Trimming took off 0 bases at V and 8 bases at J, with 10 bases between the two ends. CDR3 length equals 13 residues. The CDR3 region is CASSQERTGGYTF. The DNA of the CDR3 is TGTGCCAGCAGCCAAGAGCGAACGGGGGGCTACACCTTC.

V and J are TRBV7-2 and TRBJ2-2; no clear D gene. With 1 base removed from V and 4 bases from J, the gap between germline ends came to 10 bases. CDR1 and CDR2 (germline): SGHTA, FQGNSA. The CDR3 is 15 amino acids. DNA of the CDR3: TGTGCCAGCAGCTTAGTCTGGGGTGGCACCGGGGAGCTGTTTTTT. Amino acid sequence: CASSLVWGGTGELFF.

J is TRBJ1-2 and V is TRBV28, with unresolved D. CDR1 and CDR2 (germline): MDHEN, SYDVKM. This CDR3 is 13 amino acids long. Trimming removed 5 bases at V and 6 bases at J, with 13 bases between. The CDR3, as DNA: TGTGCCAGCAGTGTTTCGGGGATGGATGGCTACACCTTC. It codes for CASSVSGMDGYTF.

CDR3 DNA: TGTGCCAGCAGCTTAGGGGGGGACAGTCAAGAGACCCAGTACTTC. Translated, it gives CASSLGGDSQETQYF. The chain has TRBV11-3 and TRBJ2-5; a weak D match, TRBD1 (7 bases). The CDR3 loop spans 15 amino acids. Germline assignment: CDR1 SGHNT and CDR2 YENEEA. V was pared by 1 base and J by 2 bases, with 11 bases between.

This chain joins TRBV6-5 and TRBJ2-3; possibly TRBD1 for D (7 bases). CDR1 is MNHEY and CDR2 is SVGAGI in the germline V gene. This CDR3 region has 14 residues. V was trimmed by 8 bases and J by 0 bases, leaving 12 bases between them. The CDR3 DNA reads TGTGCCAGCGCGACAGGGACTAGCACAGATACGCAGTATTTT. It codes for CASATGTSTDTQYF.

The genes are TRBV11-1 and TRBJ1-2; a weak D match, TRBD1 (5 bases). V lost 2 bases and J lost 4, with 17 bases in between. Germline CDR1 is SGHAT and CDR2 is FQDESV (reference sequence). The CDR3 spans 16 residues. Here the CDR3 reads CASSLSPMDTGYGYTF. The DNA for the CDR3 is TGTGCCAGCAGCTTATCGCCGATGGACACCGGCTATGGCTACACCTTC.